The rows below give T cell receptor beta chains drawn from one sample of a study of cytomegalovirus exposure and HLA in healthy donors. Repertoires were generated with immunoSEQ multiplex PCR, while TCRdb's copy carries only in-frame clones and drops some. The sample has under 250,000 clones, less than 85% seen once. The sample taken for sequencing was PBMCs. The receptors shown here come from a man aged 18-30 years in good health and CMV-seronegative. Each CDR3 is given with its conserved first and last residue. The order of the fields is J gene, V gene, clone size, D gene, CDR3 DNA, CDR3 protein. The D gene is left open where the match is weak. Clone size is stated in some rows and not others, as once, few, many or a class when expanded.

j_call: TRBJ1-1
v_call: TRBV12-1
clone_size: -
d_call: -
cdr3_nt: TGTGCCAGCAGCCCCGCTTACAGGGGAATTGGAGCTTTCTTT
cdr3_aa: CASSPAYRGIGAFF

j_call: TRBJ2-2
v_call: TRBV6-1
clone_size: few
d_call: -
cdr3_nt: TGTGCCAGCAGTGTCTGGCTAGCGACAACCGGGGAGCTGTTTTTT
cdr3_aa: CASSVWLATTGELFF

j_call: TRBJ2-7
v_call: TRBV4-2
clone_size: -
d_call: -
cdr3_nt: TGTGCCAGCAGCCAAGGCCGGGGGGCCTCCTACGAGCAGTACTTC
cdr3_aa: CASSQGRGASYEQYF

j_call: TRBJ2-7
v_call: TRBV30
clone_size: -
d_call: TRBD2
cdr3_nt: TGTGCCTGGAGGGATAGCGGGAGCAAATACGAGCAGTACTTC
cdr3_aa: CAWRDSGSKYEQYF

j_call: TRBJ2-7
v_call: TRBV30
clone_size: -
d_call: -
cdr3_nt: TGTGCCTGGAGGGCAGGATCCTACGAGCAGTACTTC
cdr3_aa: CAWRAGSYEQYF

j_call: TRBJ1-1
v_call: TRBV5-1
clone_size: -
d_call: -
cdr3_nt: TGCGCCAGCAGCTTGGTTTCCCCGACTGAAGCTTTCTTT
cdr3_aa: CASSLVSPTEAFF

j_call: TRBJ2-7
v_call: TRBV15
clone_size: -
d_call: -
cdr3_nt: TGTGCCACCAGCAGAGATATTGGGGGGTCGGACGAGCAGTACTTC
cdr3_aa: CATSRDIGGSDEQYF

j_call: TRBJ1-3
v_call: TRBV5-1
clone_size: -
d_call: -
cdr3_nt: TGCGCCAGCAGCTCTTCCTCTGGAAACACCATATATTTT
cdr3_aa: CASSSSSGNTIYF

j_call: TRBJ1-4
v_call: TRBV2
clone_size: -
d_call: TRBD1
cdr3_nt: TGTGCCAGCAGGGACAGGGCAACTAATGAAAAACTGTTTTTT
cdr3_aa: CASRDRATNEKLFF

j_call: TRBJ1-1
v_call: TRBV5-6
clone_size: -
d_call: -
cdr3_nt: TGTGCCAGCAGCTTCGGGGTCCGCCCCTACACTGAAGCTTTCTTT
cdr3_aa: CASSFGVRPYTEAFF

j_call: TRBJ2-2
v_call: TRBV7-9
clone_size: once
d_call: TRBD2
cdr3_nt: TGTGCCAGCAGCTCCCGGACTAGCGGGAGAGCGGACACCGGGGAGCTGTTTTTT
cdr3_aa: CASSSRTSGRADTGELFF

j_call: TRBJ2-3
v_call: TRBV27
clone_size: -
d_call: TRBD2
cdr3_nt: TGTGCCAGCAGTTTATGGCTAGCGGGAGGGGAGGATACGCAGTATTTT
cdr3_aa: CASSLWLAGGEDTQYF

j_call: TRBJ2-7
v_call: TRBV5-1
clone_size: -
d_call: TRBD1
cdr3_nt: TGCGCCAGCAGCTTGGCCAGGGGGCGCGAGCAGTACTTC
cdr3_aa: CASSLARGREQYF

j_call: TRBJ2-7
v_call: TRBV30
clone_size: -
d_call: TRBD2
cdr3_nt: TGTGCCTGGAAGGTAGCGGGAGACGAGCAGTACTTC
cdr3_aa: CAWKVAGDEQYF

j_call: TRBJ1-2
v_call: TRBV7-2
clone_size: -
d_call: -
cdr3_nt: TGTGCCAGCAGCGCACCGGGGGGGGCAGGCTACACCTTC
cdr3_aa: CASSAPGGAGYTF

j_call: TRBJ1-4
v_call: TRBV28
clone_size: -
d_call: -
cdr3_nt: TGTGCCAGCATAGATTCCCGGAGCGGAGAAAAACTGTTTTTT
cdr3_aa: CASIDSRSGEKLFF

j_call: TRBJ1-1
v_call: TRBV7-8
clone_size: -
d_call: TRBD1
cdr3_nt: TGTGCCAGCAGCTTGTACAGGGGCGTACACACTGAAGCTTTCTTT
cdr3_aa: CASSLYRGVHTEAFF

j_call: TRBJ1-1
v_call: TRBV7-6
clone_size: -
d_call: TRBD1
cdr3_nt: TGTGCCAGCAGCTTATCGGGAGGGGGCTACACTGAAGCTTTCTTT
cdr3_aa: CASSLSGGGYTEAFF

j_call: TRBJ1-2
v_call: TRBV14
clone_size: -
d_call: TRBD1
cdr3_nt: TGTGCCAGCAGCCCGGACAGGGTTCTTGGCTACACCTTC
cdr3_aa: CASSPDRVLGYTF

j_call: TRBJ1-3
v_call: TRBV5-1
clone_size: -
d_call: TRBD1
cdr3_nt: TGCGCCAGCAGCCGGGGACAGGGGGCGGCTGGAAACACCATATATTTT
cdr3_aa: CASSRGQGAAGNTIYF

j_call: TRBJ2-1
v_call: TRBV5-3
clone_size: -
d_call: TRBD2
cdr3_nt: TGTGCCAGAAGCTGCCCGCGGGAGGCCGTGTTCTTC
cdr3_aa: CARSCPREAVFF

j_call: TRBJ2-5
v_call: TRBV5-1
clone_size: -
d_call: TRBD2
cdr3_nt: TGCGCCAGCAGCCCCACCTTGGGTAGCGGGGTCCAAGAGACCCAGTACTTC
cdr3_aa: CASSPTLGSGVQETQYF

j_call: TRBJ2-7
v_call: TRBV28
clone_size: -
d_call: TRBD2
cdr3_nt: TGTGCCAGCAGTCCCACTAGCGGGAGTGGCTACGAGCAGTACTTC
cdr3_aa: CASSPTSGSGYEQYF